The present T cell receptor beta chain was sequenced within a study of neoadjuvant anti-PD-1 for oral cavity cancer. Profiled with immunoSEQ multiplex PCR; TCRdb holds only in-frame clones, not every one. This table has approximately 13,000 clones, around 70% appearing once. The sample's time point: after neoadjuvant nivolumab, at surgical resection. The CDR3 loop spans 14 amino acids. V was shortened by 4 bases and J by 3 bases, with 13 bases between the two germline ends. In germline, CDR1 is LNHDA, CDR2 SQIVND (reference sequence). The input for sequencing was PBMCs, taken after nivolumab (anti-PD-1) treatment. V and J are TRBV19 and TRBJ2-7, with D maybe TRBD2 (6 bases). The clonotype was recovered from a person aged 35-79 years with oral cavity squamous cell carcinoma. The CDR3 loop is CASSKFDGSYEQYF. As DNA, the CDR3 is TGTGCCAGTAGTAAGTTTGACGGGAGCTACGAGCAGTACTTC.